These 5 T cell receptor beta chains were all obtained from the same sample, sequenced in a study of blood T cells in healthy people across ages (dated by TCRdb to the mid-2010s). Libraries were prepared through 5' RACE. Sequencing was carried out with an Illumina HiSeq 2500. A second roughly 6 to 12 cycle PCR used a sample-barcoded 5' primer and a J-beta primer mix. Clones were called with MiXCR by TCRdb after fastp trimmed the public reads at Q25, and only in-frame beta chains were retained. One record per CDR3 amino acid sequence lists the most common genes and DNA. Recorded for this sample are more than 1,400,000 distinct CDR3 sequences; 42% of them occurred a single time. The top ten constitute roughly 7.9% of the sample. Input material: blood. Every receptor here comes from a woman between 18 and 30 years old in good health.

This clonotype was seen a handful of times. This chain connects TRBV11-2 to TRBJ2-1; 12 bases match TRBD2. The V segment lost 7 bases and the J segment 0 bases; nucleotides outside the gene matches: 7. The CDR3 consists of 17 residues. The germline gives CDR1 SGHAT, CDR2 FQNNGV. This CDR3 reads CASTGTSGSRSYNEQFF. The CDR3 DNA reads TGTGCCAGCACCGGGACTAGCGGGTCCCGCTCCTACAATGAGCAGTTCTTC.

V gene TRBV27 combines with J gene TRBJ2-7; 7 bases match TRBD1. Gene TRBJ2-5 matches the end of the DNA better, so the J call may be wrong. CDR3 length: 17 amino acids. CDR1 and CDR2 from the germline V gene are MNHEY and SMNVEV (reference sequence). CDR3 in amino acids: CASTSSPDRTSQETQYF. DNA of the CDR3: TGTGCCAGCACCTCATCACCGGACAGGACCTCCCAAGAGACCCAGTACTTC.

The chain joins TRBV4-2 to TRBJ1-4; D gene unclear. Deletions cut 7 bases from V and 6 bases from J, with 15 bases between. This CDR3 is 14 amino acids long. CDR1 is LGHNA and CDR2 is YNFKEQ in the germline V gene. CDR3: CASTFGREDEKLFF. In nucleotides, the CDR3 is TGTGCCAGCACCTTCGGGAGGGAGGATGAAAAACTGTTTTTT.

This chain uses TRBV12-3 or TRBV12-4 with TRBJ1-2, with 8 nucleotides matching TRBD1. V was clipped by 6 bases and J by 7 bases; unmatched bases: 10. This CDR3 contains 14 residues. CDR3 in amino acids: CASRATGARSGYTF. CDR3 bases: TGTGCCAGCAGAGCGACAGGGGCTAGATCTGGCTACACCTTC.

This clonotype showed up just once. This chain uses TRBV24-1 with TRBJ2-7, with D uncertain. The J call may be faulty, since TRBJ2-5 better matches the DNA end. Per the germline V gene, CDR1 is KGHDR and CDR2 is SFDVKD. The CDR3 is 11 amino acids. DNA of the CDR3: TGTGCCACCAGTCATGCGGAGACCCAGTACTTC. It translates to CATSHAETQYF.